The 28 T cell receptor beta chains reported below all come from one sample, sequenced in a study. TCRdb passed the RT-PCR reads through MiXCR, listing each CDR3 protein once. The sample records about 700,000 distinct CDR3 sequences, approximately 15% being singletons. Sample: memory CD4+ T cells from blood. Receptors were obtained from a female donor in good health, serving as a healthy control.

The chain combines TRBV5-1 with TRBJ2-7, with D maybe TRBD1 (5 bases). Germline CDR1 SGHRS, CDR2 YFSETQ. The V end was cut by 0 bases, the J end by 3 bases, with 10 bases between. The CDR3 spans 14 residues. CDR3 in amino acids: CASSLGTDNYEQYF. The CDR3 DNA reads as TGCGCCAGCAGCTTGGGGACGGACAACTACGAGCAGTACTTC.

This chain uses TRBV12-3 or TRBV12-4 with TRBJ2-3; D uncertain. V was clipped by 1 base and J by 6 bases, with 8 bases between them. CDR3 size: 13 residues. The CDR3 spells CASSLGHYDTQYF. CDR3 nucleotide sequence: TGTGCCAGCAGTTTAGGGCACTACGATACGCAGTATTTT.

This chain links TRBV6-5 with TRBJ2-1; no clear D. Looked up from germline, CDR1 is MNHEY and CDR2 is SVGAGI. V gave up 6 bases and J gave up 8 bases, with 8 bases separating them. The CDR3 loop spans 11 amino acids. CDR3 DNA sequence: TGTGCCAGCAGGACGATTCATGAGCAGTTCTTC. It encodes CASRTIHEQFF.

In its sample, this clonotype was seen many times. The V call is TRBV7-9, the J call TRBJ1-5; D uncertain. The CDR3 has 16 residues. V gave up 6 bases and J gave up 5 bases, with 20 bases separating them. Germline V gene data show CDR1 as SEHNR and CDR2 as FQNEAQ (reference sequence). CDR3 coding DNA: TGTGCCAGCAGTACCCTAGGTCAGGCGCTTTATCAGCCCCAGCATTTT. Translation: CASSTLGQALYQPQHF.

In this sample, this clonotype turned up many times. CDR3 sequence (DNA): TGCGCCAGCAGCTTGGGAGGCACCGGGAACACTGAAGCTTTCTTT. This translates into CASSLGGTGNTEAFF. This chain joins TRBV5-1 and TRBJ1-1; D gene unclear. The germline V gene encodes CDR1 SGHRS and CDR2 YFSETQ. The CDR3 totals 15 residues. V lost 0 bases, J lost 1 base, and 10 bases lay in between. The whole variable domain, filled in from reference TRBV5-1 and TRBJ1-1, reads KAGVTQTPRYLIKTRGQQVTLSCSPISGHRSVSWYQQTPGQGLQFLFEYFSETQRNKGNFPGRFSGRQFSNSRSEMNVSTLELGDSALYLCASSLGGTGNTEAFFGQGTRLTVV.

This clonotype was picked up a small number of times. This sequence joins TRBV7-2 and TRBJ2-3; TRBD2 aligns across 7 bases. With 2 bases clipped from V and 8 bases from J, the junction kept 16 bases outside the gene matches. The CDR3 runs to 17 residues. Looked up from germline, CDR1 is SGHTA and CDR2 is FQGNSA. The CDR3 sequence is CASSLWSGTASEGTQYF. The CDR3 coding sequence is TGTGCCAGCAGCTTATGGAGCGGGACCGCCTCGGAGGGTACGCAGTATTTT.

This clonotype was observed a few times. The V call is TRBV27, the J call TRBJ2-2; TRBD2 aligns across 7 bases. Per germline, CDR1 MNHEY and CDR2 SMNVEV (reference sequence). The CDR3 totals 14 residues. V shed 8 bases and J 5 bases; nucleotides not matched to a gene: 8. CDR3 DNA: TGTGCCAGCTGGTCGGGAGGCTTAACCGGGGAGCTGTTTTTT. Protein: CASWSGGLTGELFF.

This clonotype has only a few counts. This sequence joins TRBV20-1 and TRBJ1-2; D might be TRBD1 (6 bases). V was pared by 6 bases and J by 3 bases, with 23 bases between. The CDR3 covers 16 residues. The V gene's germline CDR1 is DFQATT and CDR2 SNEGSKA (reference sequence). CDR3 protein: CSAAPVDRPSDYGYTF. Here the CDR3 DNA reads TGCAGTGCCGCTCCCGTAGACAGGCCGTCTGACTATGGCTACACCTTC.

The J gene is TRBJ2-7, the V gene TRBV28, with 7 bases that match TRBD2. Germline CDR1 and CDR2: MDHEN and SYDVKM. The CDR3 is 14 amino acids. V trimming: 6 bases; J trimming: 3 bases; junction bases outside the gene matches: 8. Here the CDR3 reads CASRDGTTLYEQYF. CDR3 DNA: TGTGCCAGCAGAGACGGGACTACTCTCTACGAGCAGTACTTC.

This clonotype was detected only a few times. The V and J genes are TRBV20-1 and TRBJ1-2, with D hard to call. Germline values: CDR1 DFQATT, CDR2 SNEGSKA (reference sequence). This CDR3 has 13 residues. V lost 2 bases and J lost 8, with 15 bases in between. Written as DNA, the CDR3 is TGCAGTGCTAGACCTGAGGCCTTAGGAGGCTACACCTTC. This gives the protein CSARPEALGGYTF.

This clonotype has only a few counts. This clone may be a read error of a much larger clone one base away. The chain carries TRBV28 and TRBJ1-4; D uncertain. CDR1 MDHEN and CDR2 SYDVKM come from the germline V gene. Trimming stripped 6 bases from V and 0 bases from J, with 5 bases between. This CDR3 is built from 13 residues. The CDR3 sequence is CASRRTTNEKLFF. CDR3 nucleotide sequence: TGTGCCAGCAGGAGAACAACTAATGAAAAACTGTTTTTT.

There are a few counts of this clonotype. This chain joins TRBV14 and TRBJ2-3; D ambiguous. Germline V CDR1 and CDR2: SGHDN, FVKESK. This CDR3 is built from 11 residues. V was shortened by 4 bases and J by 7 bases, with 6 bases between the two germline ends. DNA of the CDR3: TGTGCCAGCAGCCGGATGTATACGCAGTATTTT. The encoded protein is CASSRMYTQYF.

This clonotype has more than one count but fewer than ten. The chain employs TRBV10-1 and TRBJ2-5; D uncertain. This CDR3 region has 13 residues. V lost 2 bases to trimming and J lost 4 bases, with 8 bases between them. Per the germline V gene, CDR1 is WNHNN and CDR2 is SYGVQD (reference sequence). In DNA form, the CDR3 reads TGCGCCAGCAGTGAGAGGTCCGGAGAGACCCAGTACTTC. Protein sequence: CASSERSGETQYF.

This clonotype was seen more than once but under ten times. The chain carries TRBV15 and TRBJ2-3; D is uncertain. Germline-derived CDR1 and CDR2 are LNHNV and YYDKDF (reference sequence). This CDR3 is 12 amino acids long. The V end lost 1 base, the J end lost 3 bases, and 2 bases lay between the germline ends. The CDR3 protein is CATSRGTDTQYF. The CDR3 DNA sequence: TGTGCCACCAGCAGAGGGACAGATACGCAGTATTTT.

In this sample, this clonotype turned up a few times. V and J are TRBV20-1 and TRBJ2-3, with 10 bases matching TRBD2. Trimming removed 1 base from V and 7 bases from J; junction bases left unmatched: 14. The CDR3 has 17 amino acids. Germline V gene lookup returns CDR1 DFQATT and CDR2 SNEGSKA (reference sequence). The CDR3 is CSARGLAASGGVNTQYF. The DNA of the CDR3 is TGCAGTGCTAGAGGGTTGGCGGCCAGCGGGGGGGTAAATACGCAGTATTTT.

The chain links TRBV6-2 or TRBV6-3 to TRBJ2-3, with D perhaps matching TRBD1 (5 bases). The CDR3 loop spans 13 amino acids. The V and J ends lost 8 bases and 2 bases respectively, with 11 bases between them. Germline CDR1 is MNHEY and CDR2 is SVGEGT. CDR3 sequence: CASHSGYTDTQYF. CDR3 DNA: TGTGCCAGCCATTCAGGGTACACAGATACGCAGTATTTT.

The rearrangement links TRBV28 to TRBJ1-2; D remains unclear. Germline CDR1 is MDHEN and CDR2 is SYDVKM. This CDR3 comprises 11 residues. V was clipped by 7 bases and J by 8 bases, with 11 bases between them. The CDR3 bases are TGTGCCAGCAAGAAGCGAGGAGGCTACACCTTC. It is translated as CASKKRGGYTF.

This clonotype was detected a few times. This chain connects TRBV7-9 to TRBJ2-6, with D maybe TRBD1 (5 bases). This CDR3 comprises 15 residues. Between the trimmed V and J ends, which lost 7 bases and 2 bases, there was a span of 12 bases. Germline V gives CDR1 SEHNR, CDR2 FQNEAQ (reference sequence). CDR3 protein: CASNILGPGANVLTF. In DNA form, the CDR3 reads TGTGCCAGCAACATTCTGGGGCCTGGGGCCAACGTCCTGACTTTC.

This rearrangement joins TRBV1 to TRBJ2-1. TRBV1 is a recognized pseudogene. The CDR3 spans 15 residues. The CDR3 DNA follows: TGCACCAGCAGCCAAGACAGAAGCTCCTACAATGAGCAGTTCTTC. The encoded protein is CTSSQDRSSYNEQFF.

The rearrangement links TRBV7-9 to TRBJ2-1, with a possible D match to TRBD2 (6 bases). The CDR3 is made up of 14 amino acids. With 8 bases removed from V and 8 bases from J, the gap between germline ends came to 19 bases. CDR1 is SEHNR and CDR2 is FQNEAQ in the germline V gene (reference sequence). The CDR3 nucleotides are TGTGCCAGCGGCGGGGCCTCCGTCGGGTATGAGCAGTTCTTC. Encoded protein: CASGGASVGYEQFF.

This chain connects TRBV20-1 to TRBJ2-1, with D possibly matching TRBD2 (6 bases). In germline, CDR1 is DFQATT, CDR2 SNEGSKA (reference sequence). Trimming shortened V by 0 bases and J by 6 bases, and 12 bases separated the two germline ends. This CDR3 is built from 14 residues. The CDR3 is CSARDSRGSNEQFF. The CDR3 bases are TGCAGTGCTAGAGATTCCCGGGGGTCCAATGAGCAGTTCTTC.

This clonotype has more than one count but fewer than ten. This sequence joins TRBV6-2 or TRBV6-3 and TRBJ1-2; perhaps TRBD1 as D (5 bases). The CDR3 runs to 13 residues. V was shortened by 4 bases and J by 4 bases, with 10 bases between the two germline ends. The germline gives CDR1 MNHEY, CDR2 SVGEGT. CDR3 residues: CASSFGAGYGYTF. CDR3 bases: TGTGCCAGCAGTTTTGGGGCCGGCTATGGCTACACCTTC.

This clonotype was counted ten times or more. V and J are TRBV4-3 and TRBJ2-3; D possibly corresponds to TRBD1 (5 bases). This CDR3 spans 14 amino acids. The germline V gene has CDR1 LGHNA and CDR2 YSLEER. Trimming took 2 bases from V and 5 from J, leaving 11 bases between them. This chain's CDR3 is CASSQNPREDTQYF. In DNA, the CDR3 is TGCGCCAGCAGCCAAAATCCCAGGGAAGATACGCAGTATTTT.

This clonotype was picked up a small number of times. The genes are TRBV2 and TRBJ2-1; D unclear. Trimming pared 0 bases from V and 9 bases from J, leaving 15 bases between. The germline CDR1 and CDR2 sequences are SNHLY and FYNNEI. The CDR3 extends over 15 amino acids. The DNA for the CDR3 is TGTGCCAGCAGTGAAGCGCAAGGGTTCGAGTTTGAGCAGTTCTTC. This sequence encodes CASSEAQGFEFEQFF. Drawing the rest from reference TRBV2 and TRBJ2-1, the complete variable domain is EPEVTQTPSHQVTQMGQEVILRCVPISNHLYFYWYRQILGQKVEFLVSFYNNEISEKSEIFDDQFSVERPDGSNFTLKIRSTKLEDSAMYFCASSEAQGFEFEQFFGPGTRLTVL.

This chain joins TRBV7-2 and TRBJ2-6; D unclear. CDR3 length equals 16 residues. Germline CDR1 reads SGHTA; CDR2 reads FQGNSA. V was shortened by 0 bases and J by 0 bases, with 6 bases between the two germline ends. CDR3 loop: CASSLAGISGANVLTF. In DNA form, the CDR3 reads TGTGCCAGCAGCTTAGCGGGAATCTCTGGGGCCAACGTCCTGACTTTC.

This clonotype was recorded at least ten times. CDR3 amino acids: CSADRDGYTF. In DNA, the CDR3 is TGCAGCGCCGACAGGGATGGCTACACCTTC. The chain joins TRBV29-1 to TRBJ1-2; 7 nucleotides agree with TRBD1. The CDR3 runs 10 residues. CDR1 SQVTM and CDR2 ANQGSEA come from the germline V gene. V was clipped by 7 bases and J by 6 bases; unmatched bases: 2.

The sample holds many counts of this clonotype. The chain links TRBV12-3 or TRBV12-4 to TRBJ2-2; D call uncertain. Trimming shortened V by 3 bases and J by 1 base, and 6 bases separated the two germline ends. There are 14 residues in the CDR3. Written as DNA, the CDR3 is TGTGCCAGCAGTTTCCAGGAGAACACCGGGGAGCTGTTTTTT. Translation gives CASSFQENTGELFF.

The table lists this clonotype with a few counts. V gene TRBV5-1 combines with J gene TRBJ1-2; 7 bases agree with TRBD1. Germline V gene sequence: CDR1 SGHRS, CDR2 YFSETQ. CDR3 length equals 14 residues. J gave up 7 bases and V 2 bases, and 8 bases lay outside the gene matches. The CDR3 coding sequence is TGCGCCAGCAGCTTAATGACAGGGTTTTCTGGCTACACCTTC. Translated, it gives CASSLMTGFSGYTF.